Listed here is a single T cell receptor beta chain. The antigen it recognizes is unknown. The V end gives up 6 bases and the J end 6 bases, leaving 5 bases in the junction not matched to a gene. From a lookup of the germline V gene, CDR1 and CDR2 are KGHSH and LQKENI. The CDR3 covers 13 residues, taking in both the cysteine and the phenylalanine. Only the CDR3 portion is preserved as DNA: 39 bases, with reading frame beginning at the first base. The receptor library was made with the immunoSEQ multiplex PCR assay. A mixture of 60 forward primers for TCR Vbeta segments and 13 reverse primers for TCR Jbeta segments was used in the multiplex PCR. Amplification of the CDR3 region of rearranged TCR beta genes was performed with a multiplex PCR assay on genomic DNA. The amplified TCR beta libraries were sequenced on the Illumina HiSeq System as 87-base-pair reads. The study's own analysis went as follows. A later analysis tallied 80 million to 95 million unique TCR beta chains across the roughly 610 repertoires, and approximately 9.9 million of those chains were shared by two or more donors. Raw reads were error-corrected and collapsed into unique sequences by a nearest-neighbor algorithm in which closely related sequences were merged to remove PCR and sequencing errors. To assign V, D and J gene segments, CDR3 sequences were aligned to IMGT reference sequences. Each retained sequence needed at least a six-nucleotide match to both a V gene segment and a J gene segment. Rearrangements were called productive when the CDR3 lacked stop codons and stayed in frame with V and J; all others were non-productive. CDR3 was defined by IMGT convention, running from the second conserved V-encoded cysteine to the conserved J-encoded phenylalanine. The earlier analysis of 500 to 650 of the donors excluded any sequence lacking an unambiguous match to a single V gene segment. In an earlier analysis of several hundred of the donors, V segments were called functional above 56.7% productive rearrangements and were called segregating when the between-donor standard deviation exceeded 5%. A statistical classification framework was built for diagnosing cytomegalovirus status from the catalog of TCR beta chain sequences. A later analysis assigned V and J genes by comparing TCR nucleotide sequences with IMGT/GENE-DB human TR gene sequences. Using the TCRdist pipeline, a later analysis assigned CDR3 sequences along with most-parsimonious VDJ recombination scenarios. A later analysis defined each TCR beta chain by its CDR3 amino acid sequence plus V-gene family, and excluded reads lacking a unique V-gene family. In a later analysis, 500 to 700 highly shared, low-generation-probability nucleotide sequences were removed to address suspected cross-contamination and a sequencing artifact. A later analysis calculated a clonal expansion index for each public chain from normalized within-repertoire ranks of inferred template counts. In a later analysis, generation probabilities were computed with a VDJ recombination model fitted to out-of-frame rearrangements, and the resulting probabilities were checked against IGoR. In a later analysis, hypergeometric tests were used to score TCR-TCR, TCR-HLA and TCR-CMV co-occurrence, with a repertoire-size bias correction applied to TCR pairs. A later analysis estimated false discovery rates by permuting HLA or CMV assignments 20 times. A later analysis grouped co-occurring TCRs with DBSCAN, adding TCRdist sequence similarity when clustering within HLA-allele-positive subsets. Repertoires with fewer than 30,000 or more than 120,000 public chains, plus five repertoires with anomalous nucleotide sharing, were excluded from co-occurrence clustering. TCRdb's version of the immuneACCESS table is confined to in-frame rearrangements and falls short of the full clone set. An unresolved V gene accounts for under half of the shortfall where checked; the remainder is of unknown origin. From that table come the V and J calls and clone size; the DNA was used to work out D and trimming. The table for this sample lists 200,000 to 250,000 clones. Of the sample, roughly 0.98% falls within the top ten clones.

The cohort consisted of 650 to 850 healthy bone marrow donors. All cohort members were sampled while nominally healthy, although unrecorded immune exposures were likely present. The donor was CMV seropositive and was included in the group of almost 300 seropositive cohort members. Every donor gave a peripheral blood sample, and the peripheral blood mononuclear cells from that sample were used for TCR beta sequencing. Genomic DNA extraction from the blood cell samples was performed with the Qiagen DNeasy Blood Extraction Kit. This sample was taken from a study of cytomegalovirus exposure and HLA in healthy donors (dated by TCRdb to 2016 to 2017). For the study in its entirety: In an earlier analysis of some 610 of the donors, 250 to 350 Gb of sequence data and 100 million or so unique TCR beta sequences from 180 million or so T cells were reported. In the later analysis, no new phenotypic data were used to find candidate immune exposures; instead, reliance was placed on TCR beta sequences and their occurrence across donors. The number of typed donors differed by locus: about 620-640 for A, B, C, DRB1 and DQB1; approximately 530 for DQA1; 606 for DPA1; and about 450 for DPB1. In addition to the first cohort of 650 to 750 subjects, a separate validation cohort of 100 to 150 different subjects was used. To predict cytomegalovirus infection status, the study combined high-throughput TCR immunosequencing, statistical association of individual TCRs with disease status, and machine learning. A later genetic analysis took genome-wide SNP genotypes for about 55% of the roughly 700 donors and used that subset as a discovery cohort. In a later analysis, previously published TCR beta repertoires from 600 to 850 donors were re-analyzed and high-resolution HLA genotyping was added so that TCR occurrence patterns could be studied. Of the 300 to 450 genotyped donors, over 70% fell in the genetic ancestry cluster associated with self-reported Caucasian donors. The study was designed to test whether signatures of past pathogen exposure could be identified by cataloging public T cell receptors. Around 330 gigabases of sequencing data and 70 million to 100 million unique TCR sequences made up an early release that covered around 640 HLA-typed donors. All discovery cohort repertoires had been generated using a single sequencing platform. An earlier analysis of about 620 of the donors applied high-throughput TCR beta sequencing to assess whether each TCR beta V gene segment acted as functional or pseudogenic. The T cell repertoires of about 700 subjects were profiled by immunosequencing and related to cytomegalovirus serostatus. Donor age, sex, ethnicity and CMV serostatus were collected together with the repertoire data. Among approximately 370 genotyped donors of the cohort, an average of around 220,000 unique TCR beta nucleotide sequences was sequenced per donor, of which about 18% were non-productive. Class I and class II HLA loci were covered by the typing at four-digit resolution. Because of strong linkage in the cohort, roughly five DR-DQ haplotypes were treated as single units for association and clustering. Overall results and qualifications from the work: In a later analysis, most CMV-associated TCR beta chains were found to appear HLA-restricted, with HLA associations seemingly driven largely by CMV exposure. The sequencing pipeline was judged likely to have produced a cluster of highly shared sequence variants as a technical artifact. Assigning TCR associations to individual alleles was difficult when HLA alleles, especially DR and DQ, strongly co-occurred. In a later analysis, HLA-associated TCR beta chains showed more clonal expansion and lower generation probabilities than non-associated chains that were equally common. Because counts were too low, approximately 18 rarely observed V segments, including chromosome 9 orphons, were excluded from the earlier analysis of fewer than 650 of the donors. According to a later genetic analysis, donors in an Asian-associated ancestry cluster had fewer N-insertions in productive TCRs than the approximately 650-donor mean. Some IMGT-functional V segments, including TRBV6-2 and TRBV6-3, could not be told apart with the 87-base-pair reads, so those segments were excluded. A few of the identified cytomegalovirus-associated TCR beta chains were confirmed in vitro to be specific for cytomegalovirus antigens. According to a later analysis, parvovirus B19, influenza, CMV and Epstein-Barr virus appeared linked to several top co-occurrence clusters. The cohort was sequenced for TCR beta chains only, and without alpha or paired-chain data the features that could be detected were limited. A later analysis associated approximately 17,000 TCR beta sequences with specific HLA alleles at a false discovery rate of 0.05. Cytomegalovirus status was reported to be diagnosed by the classifier with high specificity and sensitivity in both the original and validation cohorts. Roughly uniform sequencing depth across donors was assumed in presence/absence analyses, although this assumption may not hold. The study listed 150 to 200 TCR beta chains as associated with cytomegalovirus. HLA typing was unavailable for some donors at each locus, so association tests used only the typed subset. In an earlier analysis of about 540 of the donors, most TCR beta V segments were observed in productive rearrangements about 87% or about 30% of the time, broadly matching IMGT annotations. In a later analysis, the rate of TCR association differed among HLA loci, with DRB1 alleles having the most associated TCRs and HLA-C alleles having the fewest. The authors suggested that the approach could potentially be generalized to other disease states and immunological phenotypes. The only immune exposure information available for the cohort was CMV serostatus. Linkage disequilibrium might explain the correlated functional status among segregating V segments, but an unknown experimental factor could not be excluded. An association between a missense DCLRE1C variant and V-gene and J-gene trimming of TCR beta chains was found in a later genetic analysis and replicated in an independent cohort. A further reported finding was that TCR beta sequences accurately predicted the HLA-A and HLA-B alleles for most subjects in the first cohort. Across donors, most TCR sequences were observed very rarely, whereas some public TCRs were present in many individuals.

The sequence joins TRBV18 to TRBJ1-2, with 9 bases aligning to TRBD1. Material for sequencing was PBMCs. This TCR was recovered from a woman in her 30s in good health and CMV-seropositive. Here is the DNA: TGTGCCAGCTCCTCGGGACAGGGTAATGGCTACACCTTC. It codes for CASSSGQGNGYTF.